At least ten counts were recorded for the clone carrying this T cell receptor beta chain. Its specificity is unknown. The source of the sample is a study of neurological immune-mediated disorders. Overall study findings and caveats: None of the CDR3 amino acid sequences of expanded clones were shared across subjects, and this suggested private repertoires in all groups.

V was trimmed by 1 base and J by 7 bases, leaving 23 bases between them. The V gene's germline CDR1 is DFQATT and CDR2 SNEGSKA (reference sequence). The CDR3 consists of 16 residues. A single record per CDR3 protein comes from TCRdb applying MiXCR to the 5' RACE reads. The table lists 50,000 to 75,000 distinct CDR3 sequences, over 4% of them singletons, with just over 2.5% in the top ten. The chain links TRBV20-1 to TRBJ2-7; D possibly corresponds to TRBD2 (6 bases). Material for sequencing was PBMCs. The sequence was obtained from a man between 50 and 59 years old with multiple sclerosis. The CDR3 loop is CSARAQPGRTMLEQYF. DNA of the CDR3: TGCAGTGCTAGAGCTCAACCGGGACGGACTATGTTGGAGCAGTACTTC.